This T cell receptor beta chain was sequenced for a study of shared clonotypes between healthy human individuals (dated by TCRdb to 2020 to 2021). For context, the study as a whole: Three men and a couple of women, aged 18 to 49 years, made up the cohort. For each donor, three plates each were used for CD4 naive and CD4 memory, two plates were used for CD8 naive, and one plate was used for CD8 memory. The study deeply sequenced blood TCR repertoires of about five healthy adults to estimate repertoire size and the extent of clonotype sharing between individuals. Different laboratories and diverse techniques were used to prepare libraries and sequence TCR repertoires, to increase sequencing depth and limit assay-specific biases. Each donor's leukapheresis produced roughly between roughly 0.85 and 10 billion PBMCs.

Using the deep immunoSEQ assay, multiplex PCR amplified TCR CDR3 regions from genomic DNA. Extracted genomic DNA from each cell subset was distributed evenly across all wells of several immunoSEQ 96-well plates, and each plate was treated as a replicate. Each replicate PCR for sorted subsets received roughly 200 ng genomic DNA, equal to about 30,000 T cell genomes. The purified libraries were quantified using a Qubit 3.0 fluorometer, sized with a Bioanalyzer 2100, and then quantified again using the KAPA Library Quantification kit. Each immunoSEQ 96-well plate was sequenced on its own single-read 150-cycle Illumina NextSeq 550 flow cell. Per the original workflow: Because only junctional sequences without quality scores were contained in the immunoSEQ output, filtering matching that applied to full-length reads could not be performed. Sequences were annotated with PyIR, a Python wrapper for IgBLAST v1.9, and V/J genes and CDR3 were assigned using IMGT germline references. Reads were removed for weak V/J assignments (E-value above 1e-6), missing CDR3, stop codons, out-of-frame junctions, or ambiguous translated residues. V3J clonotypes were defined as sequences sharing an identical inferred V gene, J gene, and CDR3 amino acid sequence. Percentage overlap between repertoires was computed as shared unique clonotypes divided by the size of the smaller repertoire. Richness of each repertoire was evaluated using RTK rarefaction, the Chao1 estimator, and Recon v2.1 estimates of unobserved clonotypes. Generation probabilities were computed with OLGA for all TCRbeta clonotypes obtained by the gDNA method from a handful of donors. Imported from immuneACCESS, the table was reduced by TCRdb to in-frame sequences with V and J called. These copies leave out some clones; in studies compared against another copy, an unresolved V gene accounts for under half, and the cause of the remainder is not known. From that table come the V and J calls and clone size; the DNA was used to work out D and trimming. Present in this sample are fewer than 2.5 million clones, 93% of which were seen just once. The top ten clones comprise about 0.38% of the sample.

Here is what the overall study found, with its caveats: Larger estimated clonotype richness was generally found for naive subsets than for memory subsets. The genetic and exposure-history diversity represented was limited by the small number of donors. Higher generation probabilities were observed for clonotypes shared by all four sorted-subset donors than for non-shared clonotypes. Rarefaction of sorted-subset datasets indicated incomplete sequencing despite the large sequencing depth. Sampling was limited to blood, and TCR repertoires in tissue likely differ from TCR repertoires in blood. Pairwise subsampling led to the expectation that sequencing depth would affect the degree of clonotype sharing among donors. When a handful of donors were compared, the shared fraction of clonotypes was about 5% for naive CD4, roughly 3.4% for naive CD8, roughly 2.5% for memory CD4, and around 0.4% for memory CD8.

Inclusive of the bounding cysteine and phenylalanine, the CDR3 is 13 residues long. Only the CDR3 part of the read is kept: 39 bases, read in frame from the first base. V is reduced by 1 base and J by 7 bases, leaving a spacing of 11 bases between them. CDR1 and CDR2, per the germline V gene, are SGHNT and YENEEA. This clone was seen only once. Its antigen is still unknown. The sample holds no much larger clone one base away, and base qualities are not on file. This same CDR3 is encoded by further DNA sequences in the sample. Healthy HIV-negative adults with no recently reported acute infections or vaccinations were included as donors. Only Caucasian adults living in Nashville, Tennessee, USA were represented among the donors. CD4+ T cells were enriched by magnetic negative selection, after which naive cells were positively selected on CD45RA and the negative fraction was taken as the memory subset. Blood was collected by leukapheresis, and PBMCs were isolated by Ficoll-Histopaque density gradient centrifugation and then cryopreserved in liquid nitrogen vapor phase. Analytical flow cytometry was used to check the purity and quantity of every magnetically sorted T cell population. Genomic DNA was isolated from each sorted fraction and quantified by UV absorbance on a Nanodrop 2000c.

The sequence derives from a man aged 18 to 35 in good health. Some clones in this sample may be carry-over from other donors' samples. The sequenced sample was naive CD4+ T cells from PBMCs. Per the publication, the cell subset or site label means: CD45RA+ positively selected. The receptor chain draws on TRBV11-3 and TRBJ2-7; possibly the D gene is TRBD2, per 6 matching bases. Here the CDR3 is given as CASSLGTAGEQYF. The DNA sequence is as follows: TGTGCCAGCAGCTTAGGTACGGCGGGGGAGCAGTACTTC.